The entry below describes one TCR beta chain. CDR1 is SGHDT, CDR2 YYEEEE, per germline. The CDR3 loop spans 18 amino acids. These data originate in a study of cytomegalovirus exposure and HLA in healthy donors. PCR primers comprised 60 Vbeta and 13 Jbeta primers. Generated by immunoSEQ multiplex PCR, the TCRdb table keeps only in-frame clones and is missing some. The data show some 130,000 clones, with roughly 78% seen just once and 4% to 5.5% held by the top ten. Material for sequencing was PBMCs. The chain combines TRBV5-6 with TRBJ2-5, with 9 positions matching TRBD2. The better agreement between TRBJ2-7 and the DNA end casts doubt on the J call. This TCR came from a man aged 30 to 39 in good health. The CDR3 loop is CASSLSQTASGNSYEQYF. The CDR3 DNA reads as TGTGCCAGCAGCTTGTCCCAGACCGCTAGCGGGAACTCCTACGAGCAGTACTTC.